The rows below give T cell receptor beta chains drawn from one sample of a study of T cell repertoires in cytomegalovirus infection. TCRdb re-called the reads with MiXCR, one entry per CDR3 protein. This table holds more than 650,000 distinct CDR3 sequences, 35% to 40% found once. Input material: PBMCs. These receptors were obtained from a human donor in good health (CMV status not recorded). Some clones in this sample may be carry-over from other donors' samples. CDR3s include the opening cysteine and the closing phenylalanine or tryptophan. Each record gives: V gene, J gene, D gene, clone size, CDR3 length, CDR3 DNA, CDR3 protein. A D gene is named only where the DNA matches it firmly. Part of the rows lack a size; the others show once, few, many or a class for expanded clones.

v_gene: TRBV7-2
j_gene: TRBJ2-7
d_gene: TRBD1
abundance: many
len: 17
CDR3nt: TGTGCCAGCAGCTTAGGCGGAAATCGGGGACAGTCCTACGAGCAGTACTTC
CDR3aa: CASSLGGNRGQSYEQYF

v_gene: TRBV27
j_gene: TRBJ1-4
d_gene: .
abundance: few
len: 14
CDR3nt: TGTGCCAGCAGTTTTGCGGGGGATAATGAAAAACTGTTTTTT
CDR3aa: CASSFAGDNEKLFF

v_gene: TRBV25-1
j_gene: TRBJ2-5
d_gene: TRBD1
abundance: .
len: 13
CDR3nt: TGTGCCAGCAAACAGGGGTTTGAGGAGACCCAGTACTTC
CDR3aa: CASKQGFEETQYF

v_gene: TRBV20-1
j_gene: TRBJ1-5
d_gene: .
abundance: .
len: 17
CDR3nt: TGCAGTGTTCCTCTAATAAGGGATGGGCTGCAATATCAGCCCCAGCATTTT
CDR3aa: CSVPLIRDGLQYQPQHF

v_gene: TRBV5-4
j_gene: TRBJ1-2
d_gene: .
abundance: few
len: 15
CDR3nt: TGTGCCAGCAGCAACAGTATGTCGGGGCGGGATGGCTACACCTTC
CDR3aa: CASSNSMSGRDGYTF

v_gene: TRBV7-9
j_gene: TRBJ1-2
d_gene: TRBD1
abundance: few
len: 16
CDR3nt: TGTGCCAGCAGCTTAGGGGGACAGAGCCTTAACTATGGCTACACCTTC
CDR3aa: CASSLGGQSLNYGYTF

v_gene: TRBV20-1
j_gene: TRBJ2-7
d_gene: TRBD2
abundance: .
len: 15
CDR3nt: TGCAGTGCTAGAGTCCGCGGGAGTGTTCCTTACGAGCAGTACTTC
CDR3aa: CSARVRGSVPYEQYF

v_gene: TRBV6-6
j_gene: TRBJ2-3
d_gene: .
abundance: few
len: 14
CDR3nt: TGTGCCAGCACCCGGGACATCACCACAGATACGCAGTATTTT
CDR3aa: CASTRDITTDTQYF

v_gene: TRBV4-1
j_gene: TRBJ1-2
d_gene: TRBD1
abundance: .
len: 16
CDR3nt: TGTGCCAGCAGCCAAGAAGTGGGGGACAGGGTCTCCGGCTACACCTTC
CDR3aa: CASSQEVGDRVSGYTF

v_gene: TRBV15
j_gene: TRBJ2-1
d_gene: .
abundance: few
len: 12
CDR3nt: TGTGCCACCAGCCCCACCCCTCAGGAGCAGTTCTTC
CDR3aa: CATSPTPQEQFF

v_gene: TRBV28
j_gene: TRBJ2-7
d_gene: TRBD1
abundance: .
len: 12
CDR3nt: TGTGCCAGCAACACACTACAGGGGTCCGGGGACTTC
CDR3aa: CASNTLQGSGDF

v_gene: TRBV10-3
j_gene: TRBJ2-3
d_gene: TRBD2
abundance: .
len: 17
CDR3nt: TGTGCCATCAGTGAAACTCTAGCGGGGGGACGCACAGATACGCAGTATTTT
CDR3aa: CAISETLAGGRTDTQYF

v_gene: TRBV28
j_gene: TRBJ2-5
d_gene: TRBD1
abundance: many
len: 15
CDR3nt: TGTGCCAGCAGCCTTCCTACGGACAGGGGGCAGACCCAGTACTTC
CDR3aa: CASSLPTDRGQTQYF

v_gene: TRBV7-9
j_gene: TRBJ2-3
d_gene: TRBD1
abundance: .
len: 16
CDR3nt: TGTGCCAGCAGCCCACCCAACAGGGGTGCCACAGATACGCAGTATTTT
CDR3aa: CASSPPNRGATDTQYF

v_gene: TRBV7-9
j_gene: TRBJ1-6
d_gene: .
abundance: few
len: 15
CDR3nt: TGTGCCAGCAGCTTCGATAGGGATTCCCAATCACCCCTCCACTTT
CDR3aa: CASSFDRDSQSPLHF

v_gene: TRBV5-6
j_gene: TRBJ2-5
d_gene: .
abundance: .
len: 15
CDR3nt: TGTGCCAGCAGTTTTAGGACGACTAACCAAGAGACCCAGTACTTC
CDR3aa: CASSFRTTNQETQYF

v_gene: TRBV28
j_gene: TRBJ2-3
d_gene: TRBD2
abundance: few
len: 18
CDR3nt: TGTGCCAGCAGTGCCGATTTCGCGGGAGTTCCCCTCCTGGGTACGCAGTATTTT
CDR3aa: CASSADFAGVPLLGTQYF

v_gene: TRBV11-2
j_gene: TRBJ1-2
d_gene: .
abundance: many
len: 16
CDR3nt: TGTGCCAGCAGCTTAGAGCGGACAGCTGTTAACTATGGCTACACCTTC
CDR3aa: CASSLERTAVNYGYTF

v_gene: TRBV9
j_gene: TRBJ2-7
d_gene: .
abundance: .
len: 13
CDR3nt: TGTGCCAGCAGCTCCCGTCCATTGGACGAGCAGTACTTC
CDR3aa: CASSSRPLDEQYF

v_gene: TRBV5-5
j_gene: TRBJ2-7
d_gene: TRBD1
abundance: .
len: 15
CDR3nt: TGTGCCAGCTCTCCGCCACAGGGGGGATACTACGAGCAGTACTTC
CDR3aa: CASSPPQGGYYEQYF

v_gene: TRBV9
j_gene: TRBJ1-5
d_gene: .
abundance: .
len: 15
CDR3nt: TGTGCCAGCAGCGTCTCGGGAGCCGCCAATCAGCCCCAGCATTTT
CDR3aa: CASSVSGAANQPQHF

v_gene: TRBV12-3/TRBV12-4
j_gene: TRBJ2-7
d_gene: .
abundance: .
len: 15
CDR3nt: TGTGCCAGCAGTTTTTCAGCCGATATTTCCTACGAGCAGTACTTC
CDR3aa: CASSFSADISYEQYF

v_gene: TRBV12-5
j_gene: TRBJ1-1
d_gene: .
abundance: .
len: 13
CDR3nt: TGTGCTAGTTGCGACGTGGTTGGCACGGAAGCTTTCTTT
CDR3aa: CASCDVVGTEAFF

v_gene: TRBV4-1
j_gene: TRBJ1-2
d_gene: .
abundance: few
len: 16
CDR3nt: TGCGCCAGCAGCCAAGCCCTACTGAGGGGGTCTGATGGCTACACCTTC
CDR3aa: CASSQALLRGSDGYTF

v_gene: TRBV5-1
j_gene: TRBJ1-5
d_gene: TRBD1
abundance: .
len: 15
CDR3nt: TGCGCCAGCAGCGTCGGACAGGGAAACAATCAGCCCCAGCATTTT
CDR3aa: CASSVGQGNNQPQHF

v_gene: TRBV28
j_gene: TRBJ1-4
d_gene: .
abundance: .
len: 14
CDR3nt: TGTGCCAGCACCAGGATTCCAACTAATGAAAAACTGTTTTTT
CDR3aa: CASTRIPTNEKLFF

v_gene: TRBV7-2
j_gene: TRBJ1-2
d_gene: TRBD1
abundance: many
len: 16
CDR3nt: TGTGCCAGCAGCCCTCGGACAGGGGTTGGGGACTATGGCTACACCTTC
CDR3aa: CASSPRTGVGDYGYTF

v_gene: TRBV6-2/TRBV6-3
j_gene: TRBJ2-2
d_gene: .
abundance: few
len: 15
CDR3nt: TGTGCCAGCAGTTCCGATGGGAGAGGCACCGGGGAGCTGTTTTTT
CDR3aa: CASSSDGRGTGELFF

v_gene: TRBV9
j_gene: TRBJ1-2
d_gene: .
abundance: .
len: 12
CDR3nt: TGTTCCAGCCGCGGGGAGCTCTATGGCTACACCTTC
CDR3aa: CSSRGELYGYTF

v_gene: TRBV9
j_gene: TRBJ2-3
d_gene: .
abundance: .
len: 16
CDR3nt: TGTGCCAGCAGCGTCCGGGGACAAGTTAACCCAGATACGCAGTATTTT
CDR3aa: CASSVRGQVNPDTQYF

v_gene: TRBV7-9
j_gene: TRBJ1-4
d_gene: TRBD1
abundance: few
len: 14
CDR3nt: TGTGCCAGCAGCGCCGGACAGGCCGCGGAAAAACTGTTTTTT
CDR3aa: CASSAGQAAEKLFF

v_gene: TRBV7-7
j_gene: TRBJ2-1
d_gene: TRBD2
abundance: .
len: 16
CDR3nt: TGTGCTAGCAGCTTATACTTAGCGGGGCCGAACAATGAGCAGTTCTTC
CDR3aa: CASSLYLAGPNNEQFF

v_gene: TRBV6-5
j_gene: TRBJ2-7
d_gene: .
abundance: .
len: 15
CDR3nt: TGTGCCAGCAGTTACTCGTCAGGGGAAACCTACGAGCAGTACTTC
CDR3aa: CASSYSSGETYEQYF

v_gene: TRBV7-8
j_gene: TRBJ2-3
d_gene: .
abundance: few
len: 14
CDR3nt: TGTGCCAGCGGCGACATGGTTAACACAGATACGCAGTATTTT
CDR3aa: CASGDMVNTDTQYF

v_gene: TRBV19
j_gene: TRBJ2-3
d_gene: .
abundance: .
len: 13
CDR3nt: TGTGCCAGTAGTATTCAGGGGATAGATACGCAGTATTTT
CDR3aa: CASSIQGIDTQYF

v_gene: TRBV28
j_gene: TRBJ1-1
d_gene: .
abundance: few
len: 15
CDR3nt: TGTGCCAGCAGTTCCCTTCGTGGGGGGTTCACTGAAGCTTTCTTT
CDR3aa: CASSSLRGGFTEAFF

v_gene: TRBV5-1
j_gene: TRBJ1-6
d_gene: .
abundance: once
len: 15
CDR3nt: TGCGCCAGCAGCTTGGGGACTGCCGACAATTCACCCCTCCACTTT
CDR3aa: CASSLGTADNSPLHF

v_gene: TRBV20-1
j_gene: TRBJ2-3
d_gene: .
abundance: few
len: 14
CDR3nt: TGCAGTGCTAGAGCGGCAGGGAGGACAGATACGCAGTATTTT
CDR3aa: CSARAAGRTDTQYF

v_gene: TRBV27
j_gene: TRBJ1-6
d_gene: TRBD1
abundance: few
len: 19
CDR3nt: TGTGCCAGCAGGAAAGAGACCGGGACAGGGAAGGGGGTTAATTCACCCCTCCACTTT
CDR3aa: CASRKETGTGKGVNSPLHF

v_gene: TRBV7-8
j_gene: TRBJ1-2
d_gene: .
abundance: .
len: 14
CDR3nt: TGTGCCAGCAGCTCGGGACGCCTTAACTATTTCTACACCTTC
CDR3aa: CASSSGRLNYFYTF

v_gene: TRBV7-9
j_gene: TRBJ2-6
d_gene: .
abundance: .
len: 18
CDR3nt: TGTGCCAGCAGCGTAACCGTCGGTTCGGGGCCTGGGGCCAACGTCCTGACTTTC
CDR3aa: CASSVTVGSGPGANVLTF

v_gene: TRBV6-8
j_gene: TRBJ1-1
d_gene: .
abundance: .
len: 13
CDR3nt: TGTGCCAGCAGTTACAACGATAACACTGAAGCTTTCTTT
CDR3aa: CASSYNDNTEAFF

v_gene: TRBV5-6
j_gene: TRBJ1-3
d_gene: .
abundance: .
len: 16
CDR3nt: TGTGCCAGCAGCTCTAGGGGCCTCAGCTCTGGAAACACCATATATTTT
CDR3aa: CASSSRGLSSGNTIYF

v_gene: TRBV12-3/TRBV12-4
j_gene: TRBJ2-3
d_gene: TRBD1
abundance: few
len: 14
CDR3nt: TGTGCCAGCGTCGGGACAGGGTCGTATAGTACGCAGTATTTT
CDR3aa: CASVGTGSYSTQYF

v_gene: TRBV15
j_gene: TRBJ2-7
d_gene: TRBD1
abundance: .
len: 14
CDR3nt: TGTGCCACCAGCCGGGACAGGGGGCTCTACGAGCAGTACTTC
CDR3aa: CATSRDRGLYEQYF

v_gene: TRBV7-2
j_gene: TRBJ2-6
d_gene: .
abundance: .
len: 17
CDR3nt: TGTGCCAGCAGCTTAGGGGCCCCAGGCTCTGGGGCCAACGTCCTGACTTTC
CDR3aa: CASSLGAPGSGANVLTF

v_gene: TRBV5-6
j_gene: TRBJ1-1
d_gene: TRBD1
abundance: .
len: 15
CDR3nt: TGTGCCAGCAGCTTATTCGACAGGGCTACTCCCAAAGCTTTCTTT
CDR3aa: CASSLFDRATPKAFF

v_gene: TRBV12-3/TRBV12-4
j_gene: TRBJ2-3
d_gene: TRBD2
abundance: .
len: 16
CDR3nt: TGTGCCAGCAGTCTCCGGACTAGGAGTATCACAGATACGCAGTATTTT
CDR3aa: CASSLRTRSITDTQYF

v_gene: TRBV12-3/TRBV12-4
j_gene: TRBJ1-2
d_gene: .
abundance: .
len: 14
CDR3nt: TGTGCCAGCAAGGGGGACTGGACCCTCTATGGCTACACCTTC
CDR3aa: CASKGDWTLYGYTF

v_gene: TRBV6-5
j_gene: TRBJ1-1
d_gene: TRBD1
abundance: .
len: 17
CDR3nt: TGTGCCAGCAGTTACTCGGACAGGGGGCGATGGAACACTGAAGCTTTCTTT
CDR3aa: CASSYSDRGRWNTEAFF

v_gene: TRBV7-9
j_gene: TRBJ1-2
d_gene: .
abundance: many
len: 13
CDR3nt: TGTGCCAGCAGTTTAGGGCAGGGAGGAGGCTACACCTTC
CDR3aa: CASSLGQGGGYTF

v_gene: TRBV6-1
j_gene: TRBJ1-5
d_gene: .
abundance: many
len: 18
CDR3nt: TGTGCCAGCAGTTCTAGGAGACAGGACTCTTATAGCAATCAGCCCCAGCATTTT
CDR3aa: CASSSRRQDSYSNQPQHF

v_gene: TRBV7-2
j_gene: TRBJ2-5
d_gene: .
abundance: few
len: 16
CDR3nt: TGTGCCAGCATCTCGTTCAGTGGGGGGGCCCAAGAGACCCAGTACTTC
CDR3aa: CASISFSGGAQETQYF